This T cell receptor beta chain was retrieved from a study of T-cell memory formation after mild COVID-19. This clonotype was seen only a few times. TCRdb called the 5' RACE reads again in MiXCR, with one record for every CDR3 protein. Among 190,000 or so distinct CDR3 sequences listed, over 20% were seen once. This CDR3 spans 14 amino acids. V lost 0 bases and J 3 bases, leaving 9 bases between the germline ends. CDR1 is SGHDT, CDR2 YYEEEE, per germline. The rearrangement joins TRBV5-6 to TRBJ1-1; D is perhaps TRBD1 (6 bases). The sequencing input was PBMCs or a T cell subset sorted from them (not recorded which). The source of this sequence is an adult woman who had mild COVID-19 (a few samples of this study predate the infection). Cell type and time point are not known. CDR3 region: CASSLARGYTEAFF. In DNA, the CDR3 is TGTGCCAGCAGCTTGGCCAGGGGATACACTGAAGCTTTCTTT.